This T cell receptor (beta chain) was sequenced in a study of cytotoxic CD8 clonotypes in ibrutinib-treated CLL. Study-wide background: Complete response was seen in 2 patients and partial in roughly 25; roughly twelve progressed and roughly 14 stayed remitted after a median about six years. Sequenced samples delivered averages of 255,043 productive templates and 90,000 or so productive rearrangements.

Some clones are missing from TCRdb's copy, which holds only in-frame ones; the method was immunoSEQ multiplex PCR. This repertoire shows roughly 42,000 clones, approximately 70% found once; its top ten account for 20% to 25%. Genomic DNA in a quantity of about 2 micrograms was derived from cryopreserved PBMCs for TCR beta libraries. Study results and caveats: Baseline values of clonality outstripped age-matched healthy donors and followed circulating CD8+ T-cell counts.

V was pared by 1 base and J by 12 bases, with 2 bases of the junction left unmatched. CDR3 length equals 11 residues. Germline CDR1 is LGHNA and CDR2 is YNFKEQ. Turning to this clone: Its antigen remains unidentified.

Sequenced here: PBMCs, sampled after 24 months of ibrutinib treatment. V is TRBV4-2 and J is TRBJ1-2; 7 bases fit TRBD1. This receptor was taken from a human donor with chronic lymphocytic leukemia. This CDR3 reads CASSQGQGDTF. CDR3 bases: TGTGCCAGCAGCCAAGGACAGGGTGACACCTTC.